One sample yielded the 30 T cell receptor beta chains listed below, sequenced in a study of CD8 T cells in ankylosing spondylitis. Study conclusions and caveats: Made up of about eight highly homologous variants, a TCR beta motif appeared characteristic of ankylosing spondylitis blood.

Their antigens remain unidentified. TCRdb fed the 5' RACE reads into MiXCR, producing one record per CDR3 protein. Among some 840,000 distinct CDR3 sequences listed, roughly 12% were seen once. The sample was blood, either unsorted or a sorted T cell fraction (not recorded which). Receptor source: a male donor with ankylosing spondylitis.

V gene TRBV11-2 combines with J gene TRBJ1-1, with D possibly TRBD1 on 6 matching bases. CDR3 size: 14 residues. Looked up from germline, CDR1 is SGHAT and CDR2 is FQNNGV. V lost 0 bases to trimming and J lost 10 bases, with 15 bases between them. The CDR3: CASSLERDTGGAFF. The CDR3 DNA sequence: TGTGCCAGCAGCTTAGAACGGGACACAGGTGGAGCTTTCTTT. Using reference TRBV11-2 and TRBJ1-1 for the parts outside the CDR3, the full variable domain is EAGVAQSPRYKIIEKRQSVAFWCNPISGHATLYWYQQILGQGPKLLIQFQNNGVVDDSQLPKDRFSAERLKGVDSTLKIQPAKLEDSAVYLCASSLERDTGGAFFGQGTRLTVV.

The chain couples TRBV10-3 to TRBJ2-3; D remains ambiguous. Trimming shortened V by 4 bases and J by 2 bases, and 13 bases separated the two germline ends. The CDR3 has 15 amino acids. CDR1 and CDR2 (germline): ENHRY, SYGVKD. CDR3 sequence reads: CAISGFLGPTDTQYF. DNA of the CDR3: TGTGCCATCAGTGGGTTTCTTGGACCCACAGATACGCAGTATTTT.

This sequence joins TRBV7-2 and TRBJ1-4; perhaps TRBD1 as D (6 bases). The CDR3 has 15 residues. Trimming shortened V by 5 bases and J by 2 bases, and 12 bases separated the two germline ends. Germline V gene data show CDR1 as SGHTA and CDR2 as FQGNSA. DNA for the CDR3: TGTGCCAGCAGCCCCCGGGACACGACTAATGAAAAACTGTTTTTT. Translated, it gives CASSPRDTTNEKLFF.

This chain uses TRBV2 with TRBJ2-1, with D possibly being TRBD2 (6 bases). Germline CDR1 SNHLY, CDR2 FYNNEI. The CDR3 sequence is 11 residues long. V was trimmed by 6 bases and J by 12 bases, leaving 12 bases between them. The CDR3 protein is CASSRELWQFF. CDR3 bases: TGTGCCAGCAGCCGGGAGTTGTGGCAGTTCTTC.

V usage is TRBV6-5 and J usage is TRBJ1-1, with a possible D match to TRBD1 (5 bases). The CDR3 has 16 residues. Per the germline V gene, CDR1 is MNHEY and CDR2 is SVGAGI. V lost 2 bases to trimming and J lost 2 bases, with 15 bases between them. CDR3 in DNA: TGTGCCAGCAGTTACGCAGGGCTGAGGGAAAACACTGAAGCTTTCTTT. Protein: CASSYAGLRENTEAFF.

The chain employs TRBV7-8 and TRBJ2-2, with TRBD2 as a possible D gene (5 bases). Trimming took 4 bases from V and 8 from J, leaving 20 bases between them. The CDR3 loop spans 16 amino acids. Germline CDR1 reads SGHVS; CDR2 reads FQNEAQ. CDR3 protein: CASSSPGLMKTGELFF. CDR3 DNA: TGTGCCAGCAGCTCCCCCGGACTTATGAAGACAGGGGAGCTGTTTTTT.

This chain connects TRBV6-1 to TRBJ2-7; D uncertain. Germline CDR1 and CDR2: MNHNS and SASEGT. This CDR3 contains 12 residues. Trimming pared 5 bases from V and 6 bases from J, leaving 11 bases between. CDR3 sequence (DNA): TGTGCCAGCAGTCCGACCACGCTCGAGCAGTACTTC. Its translation is CASSPTTLEQYF.

This clonotype showed up many times. V gene TRBV20-1 combines with J gene TRBJ1-2, with D tentatively TRBD1 (5 bases). The CDR3 extends over 16 amino acids. The germline gives CDR1 DFQATT, CDR2 SNEGSKA (reference sequence). V shed 3 bases and J shed 7 bases, with 24 bases lying between them. The CDR3 here is CSASSLQGGGYGGYTF. In DNA form, the CDR3 reads TGCAGTGCTAGCAGTCTCCAGGGAGGAGGGTATGGTGGCTACACCTTC.

In its sample, this clonotype was seen many times. This rearrangement joins TRBV5-1 to TRBJ2-1; TRBD1 matches at 12 bases. CDR1 and CDR2 from the germline V gene are SGHRS and YFSETQ. The CDR3 covers 16 residues. J lost 9 bases, V lost 4 bases, and 11 bases had no gene match. CDR3 residues: CASSRPGQGAVGEQFF. The CDR3, as DNA: TGCGCCAGCAGCCGGCCGGGACAGGGGGCAGTGGGTGAGCAGTTCTTC.

The chain combines TRBV7-8 with TRBJ2-1, with no clear D. Germline V CDR1 and CDR2: SGHVS, FQNEAQ. Trimming pared 2 bases from V and 5 bases from J, leaving 16 bases between. This CDR3 is 16 amino acids long. The DNA for the CDR3 is TGTGCCAGCAGCTTACGGGCCCTGCCCGTCAACAATGAGCAGTTCTTC. It codes for CASSLRALPVNNEQFF.

This clonotype came up many times. The rearrangement links TRBV7-9 to TRBJ2-7, with TRBD1 matching over 7 bases. V shed 5 bases, J shed 2 bases, and the junction held 6 bases outside the gene matches. CDR1 and CDR2 from the germline V gene are SEHNR and FQNEAQ (reference sequence). The CDR3 spans 14 residues. CDR3: CASSARDSPYEQYF. The CDR3 DNA follows: TGTGCCAGCAGCGCGAGGGACAGTCCCTACGAGCAGTACTTC.

The V and J genes are TRBV6-1 and TRBJ2-7; either TRBD1 or TRBD2 may fit D (5 bases each). Germline CDR1 and CDR2: MNHNS and SASEGT. The V and J ends lost 3 bases and 3 bases respectively, with 12 bases between them. This CDR3 region has 14 residues. The CDR3 sequence: CASSEGVTGYEQYF. The CDR3 DNA reads TGTGCCAGCAGTGAGGGGGTTACAGGCTACGAGCAGTACTTC.

The chain recombines TRBV29-1 with TRBJ1-4; D is undetermined. CDR1 and CDR2 (germline): SQVTM, ANQGSEA. The ends were cut back, 6 bases at V and 7 bases at J, with 15 bases in the middle. This CDR3 has 13 amino acids. The CDR3 protein is CSVKSDAGEKLFF. The CDR3 DNA reads TGCAGCGTCAAATCAGATGCCGGTGAAAAACTGTTTTTT.

The chain uses TRBV21-1 and TRBJ2-2; the table calls TRBD1, which could not be checked here. TRBV21-1 is listed as a pseudogene. CDR3 size: 15 residues. CDR3 protein: CASPFGVPNTGELFF. The CDR3 bases are TGTGCCAGCCCCTTCGGGGTCCCCAACACCGGGGAGCTGTTTTTT.

This clonotype was seen repeatedly, ten times or more. The chain carries TRBV7-9 and TRBJ2-7; D possibly matches TRBD1 or TRBD2 (5 bases each). There are 16 residues in the CDR3. Trimming pared 1 base from V and 2 bases from J, leaving 15 bases between. Germline CDR1 is SEHNR and CDR2 is FQNEAQ (reference sequence). DNA for the CDR3: TGTGCCAGCAGCTTAGTCCTAGACAGAGGGGCCTACGAGCAGTACTTC. Translated, it gives CASSLVLDRGAYEQYF.

This clonotype has a count of ten or more. The rearrangement uses TRBV29-1 and TRBJ2-5, with TRBD2 matching over 10 bases. CDR1 SQVTM and CDR2 ANQGSEA come from the germline V gene. The CDR3 has 13 amino acids. J gave up 2 bases and V 7 bases, and 4 bases lay outside the gene matches. The CDR3 reads CSARTSGQETQYF. In DNA, the CDR3 is TGCAGCGCGCGGACTAGCGGACAAGAGACCCAGTACTTC.

J is TRBJ2-3 and V is TRBV4-3; possible D gene TRBD1, 6 bases. The germline V gene has CDR1 LGHNA and CDR2 YSLEER. The germline V and J ends were trimmed by 5 bases and 2 bases, with 20 bases remaining between them. This CDR3 contains 17 residues. The CDR3 DNA is TGCGCCAGCAGCGACAGGTTTAGGCTAGTAAACACAGATACGCAGTATTTT. Protein: CASSDRFRLVNTDTQYF.

The gene calls are TRBV20-1 and TRBJ2-5; TRBD2 is a possible D gene (5 bases). Trimming cost V 0 bases and J 3 bases, with 11 bases left between them. The CDR3 runs to 14 residues. Germline loops: CDR1 DFQATT, CDR2 SNEGSKA (reference sequence). CDR3 bases: TGCAGTGCTAGAGACCGCACTAGAGAAGAGACCCAGTACTTC. Encoded protein: CSARDRTREETQYF.

This clonotype was detected many times. The chain combines TRBV20-1 with TRBJ2-2, with a weak D call TRBD2 (5 bases). Trimming pared 3 bases from V and 5 bases from J, leaving 10 bases between. The CDR3 is 13 amino acids. Germline V gene sequence: CDR1 DFQATT, CDR2 SNEGSKA (reference sequence). Written as DNA, the CDR3 is TGCAGTGCTAGTGAAAGGAGGACCGGGGAGCTGTTTTTT. Its protein is CSASERRTGELFF.

V and J are TRBV20-1 and TRBJ1-2; D might be TRBD1 (6 bases). The germline V and J ends were trimmed by 0 bases and 5 bases, with 16 bases remaining between them. The length of the CDR3 is 15 residues. CDR1 is DFQATT, CDR2 SNEGSKA, per germline (reference sequence). The CDR3 nucleotides are TGCAGTGCTAGAGATCCTAGGAGGGGGGATTATGGCTACACCTTC. Translating it yields CSARDPRRGDYGYTF.

The chain joins TRBV12-3 or TRBV12-4 to TRBJ1-5; D is perhaps TRBD1 (5 bases). The CDR3 is 15 amino acids. V was clipped by 7 bases and J by 5 bases, with 18 bases between them. DNA of the CDR3: TGTGCCAGCACTTACCTGGGGGGGATTCATCAGCCCCAGCATTTT. It codes for CASTYLGGIHQPQHF.

This clonotype was counted many times. The CDR3 spells CASSPRLAGNTQYF. CDR3 DNA: TGCGCCAGCAGCCCGAGACTAGCGGGTAATACGCAGTATTTT. The chain employs TRBV4-1 and TRBJ2-3; 10 bases align to TRBD2. Germline V lookup: CDR1 MGHRA, CDR2 YSYEKL. The CDR3 spans 14 residues. Germline trimming cut 4 bases from V and 7 bases from J; bases unmatched to any gene: 5.

The CDR3 DNA reads as TGTGCCAGCACCCTTTCCTTTCGAGAGACCCAGTACTTC. Protein sequence: CASTLSFRETQYF. V gene TRBV5-5 combines with J gene TRBJ2-5; D is undetermined. CDR1 is SGHKS and CDR2 is YYEKEE in the germline V gene (reference sequence). Trimming took 6 bases from V and 4 from J, leaving 13 bases between them. The CDR3 is made up of 13 amino acids.

This clonotype showed up just a few times. The CDR3 is CASGLVGEQFF. CDR3 DNA sequence: TGCGCCAGCGGACTAGTCGGTGAGCAGTTCTTC. The chain recombines TRBV5-1 with TRBJ2-1; 7 bases map to TRBD2. Germline loops: CDR1 SGHRS, CDR2 YFSETQ. The CDR3 is 11 residues long. Trimming removed 7 bases from V and 9 bases from J; junction bases left unmatched: 4.

This sequence joins TRBV5-1 and TRBJ2-6; TRBD1 matches at 7 bases. Per the germline V gene, CDR1 is SGHRS and CDR2 is YFSETQ. The CDR3 has 16 amino acids. The trim removed 3 bases at V and 2 bases at J, leaving 5 bases unmatched. The CDR3 is CASSSTTGPGANVLTF. The CDR3 DNA is TGCGCCAGCAGCTCGACGACAGGGCCTGGGGCCAACGTCCTGACTTTC. The full variable domain, rest sourced from reference TRBV5-1 and TRBJ2-6, is KAGVTQTPRYLIKTRGQQVTLSCSPISGHRSVSWYQQTPGQGLQFLFEYFSETQRNKGNFPGRFSGRQFSNSRSEMNVSTLELGDSALYLCASSSTTGPGANVLTFGAGSRLTVL.

This clonotype turned up a few times. Sequence at one end of the junction differs from germline and may be a read error. The rearrangement links TRBV20-1 to TRBJ2-3; weak D call: TRBD1 (5 bases). Germline V gives CDR1 DFQATT, CDR2 SNEGSKA (reference sequence). The CDR3 has 14 residues. CDR3 DNA: TGCAGTGCCAGAGACCCCTTGGGGCTGAATACGCAGTATTTT. This sequence encodes CSARDPLGLNTQYF.

This clonotype was observed a few times. The chain couples TRBV5-6 to TRBJ1-2; D unresolved. Deletions cut 4 bases from V and 0 bases from J, with 19 bases between. The CDR3 consists of 17 residues. In germline, CDR1 is SGHDT, CDR2 YYEEEE. For the CDR3, the DNA is TGTGCCAGCAGCCCGCTCGTTGAGGCCGGAACTAACTATGGCTACACCTTC. This codes for CASSPLVEAGTNYGYTF.

This clonotype was observed at least ten times. The genes are TRBV5-1 and TRBJ2-2; 9 positions agree with TRBD1. With V trimmed by 4 bases and J by 0 bases, 10 bases remained unmatched. Germline assignment: CDR1 SGHRS and CDR2 YFSETQ. The CDR3 spans 18 residues. DNA for the CDR3: TGCGCCAGCAGCCCTTCCGGGACAGGGTCCACGAACACCGGGGAGCTGTTTTTT. Translated: CASSPSGTGSTNTGELFF.

V usage is TRBV11-2 and J usage is TRBJ2-5; a possible D gene is TRBD1 (6 bases). CDR3 length: 15 residues. Germline V gene lookup returns CDR1 SGHAT and CDR2 FQNNGV. Trimming cost V 5 bases and J 4 bases, with 17 bases left between them. The CDR3 reads CASSTWGHKRETQYF. The CDR3 coding sequence is TGTGCCAGCAGCACCTGGGGGCACAAGAGAGAGACCCAGTACTTC.

The gene calls are TRBV7-8 and TRBJ1-2; 7 bases align to TRBD1. This CDR3 comprises 15 residues. Germline CDR1 and CDR2: SGHVS and FQNEAQ. With V trimmed by 0 bases and J by 5 bases, 6 bases remained unmatched. This CDR3 reads CASSLAQGTEYGYTF. CDR3 DNA sequence: TGTGCCAGCAGCTTAGCCCAGGGGACAGAGTATGGCTACACCTTC.